This note documents a single T cell receptor beta chain sequence. The antigen remains undetermined. This sample stems from a study of blood T cells in healthy people across ages. Study-wide background: Template switching captured about one barcoded beta molecule per two T cells. Study observations and caveats: The diversity estimates, figures obtained from one million T cells, were considered underestimates. Both higher diversity and more naive CD4+ cells marked long-lived donors when set against aged donors.

Together with a sample-barcoded 5' primer, a J-beta primer mix was included in a second PCR lasting about 7 to 11 cycles. From the 5' RACE reads, TCRdb called clonotypes with MiXCR, one entry per CDR3 protein. The sample carries 730,000 or so distinct CDR3 sequences, roughly two fifths recorded once. This CDR3 is 14 amino acids long. The J segment lost 6 bases and the V segment lost 4 bases, leaving 9 bases of the junction unmatched. Sequenced: blood. This receptor was obtained from a woman aged 60-70 years in good health. V gene TRBV12-3 or TRBV12-4 combines with J gene TRBJ2-7; TRBD2 matches 7 bases. In DNA form, the CDR3 reads TGTGCCAGCAGTTCTACTAGCGAAGTATCCGAGCAGTACTTC. Protein: CASSSTSEVSEQYF.